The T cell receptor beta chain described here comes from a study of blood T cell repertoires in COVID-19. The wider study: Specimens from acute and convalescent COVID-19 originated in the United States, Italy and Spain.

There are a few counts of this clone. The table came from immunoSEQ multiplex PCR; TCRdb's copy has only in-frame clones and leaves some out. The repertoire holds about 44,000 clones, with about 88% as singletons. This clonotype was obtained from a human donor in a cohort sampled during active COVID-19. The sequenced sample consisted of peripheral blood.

The CDR3 sequence is CASSYSLQPRTGELFF. The CDR3 DNA follows: TGTGCCAGCAGTTACTCACTTCAACCGCGCACCGGGGAGCTGTTTTTT. This chain uses TRBV6-2 or TRBV6-3 with TRBJ2-2; D is ambiguous. The germline V gene encodes CDR1 MNHEY and CDR2 SVGEGT. The V and J ends lost 0 bases and 4 bases respectively, with 12 bases between them. This CDR3 contains 16 residues.